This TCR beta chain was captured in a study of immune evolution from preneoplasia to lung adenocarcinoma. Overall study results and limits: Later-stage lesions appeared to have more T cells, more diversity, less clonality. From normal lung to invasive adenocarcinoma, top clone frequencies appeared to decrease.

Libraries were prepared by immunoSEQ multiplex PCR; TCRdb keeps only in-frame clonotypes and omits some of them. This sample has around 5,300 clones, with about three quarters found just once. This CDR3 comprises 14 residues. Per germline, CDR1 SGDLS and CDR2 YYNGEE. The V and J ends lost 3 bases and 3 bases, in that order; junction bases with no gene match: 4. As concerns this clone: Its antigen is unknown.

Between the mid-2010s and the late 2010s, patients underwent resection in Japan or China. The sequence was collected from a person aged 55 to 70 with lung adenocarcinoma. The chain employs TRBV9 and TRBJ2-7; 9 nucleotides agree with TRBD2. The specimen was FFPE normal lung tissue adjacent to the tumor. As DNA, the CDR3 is TGTGCCAGCAGCGGACTAGCGGACAGCTACGAGCAGTACTTC. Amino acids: CASSGLADSYEQYF.